This entry concerns a single T cell receptor beta chain. CDR3 length: 17 amino acids. From germline, CDR1 is MDHEN and CDR2 SYDVKM. Trimming removed 4 bases from V and 4 bases from J; junction bases left unmatched: 13. TCRdb passed the 5' RACE reads through MiXCR, listing each CDR3 protein once. This sample has around 100,000 distinct CDR3 sequences, with about 16% found just once. The record originates from a study of T cells of healthy individuals. The chain has TRBV28 and TRBJ2-5; 9 bases line up with TRBD1. The receptor's source is a human donor in good health. For the CDR3, the DNA is TGTGCCAGCAGTTGGTCGGGGGACAGGGAGATAGGAGAGACCCAGTACTTC. It yields the protein CASSWSGDREIGETQYF.